The clone carrying this T cell receptor beta chain was seen once. The antigen is undetermined. The data are from a study of cytomegalovirus exposure and HLA in healthy donors. Looking at the study overall: An early release of data contained approximately 80 million unique TCRs, which came from HLA-typed donors.

Germline assignment: CDR1 GTSNPN and CDR2 SVGIG (reference sequence). The ends were cut back, 2 bases at V and 6 bases at J, with 11 bases in the middle. This CDR3 has 13 residues. Study-wide points: Productive rates of about 87% or about 30% were seen for most TCR beta V segments in an earlier analysis. Among donors in an Asian-associated ancestry cluster, a later analysis reportedly found fewer N-insertions than the roughly 700-donor mean.

PCR employed 60 Vbeta and 13 Jbeta primers. Authors' analysis steps: About 10 million shared chains were among around 80 million unique TCR beta chains counted in a later analysis. Data came from immunoSEQ multiplex PCR; TCRdb stores just in-frame clones and leaves some out. That table supplies the V and J calls and clone size; D and trimming were determined from the DNA. The data contain about 130,000 clones, roughly 74% of them singletons. This receptor was taken from a woman between 45 and 60 years old in good health and CMV-seropositive. The chain employs TRBV30 and TRBJ2-1; D is ambiguous. Sequencing was done on a sample of PBMCs. DNA for the CDR3: TGTGCCTGGAGTCCAATCCCTAGCAATGAGCAGTTCTTC. Translating it yields CAWSPIPSNEQFF.